This TCR beta chain appears in the sequencing data of a study of T cell changes during pregnancy in multiple sclerosis. V lost 0 bases, J lost 7 bases, and 15 bases lay in between. The length of the CDR3 is 14 residues. Germline loops: CDR1 SQVTM, CDR2 ANQGSEA. Profiling relied on immunoSEQ multiplex PCR, and the TCRdb table lists in-frame clones only, not all of them. The repertoire holds fewer than 65,000 clones, with 91% as singletons. The source material was peripheral blood, sampled in the third trimester of pregnancy. This chain links TRBV29-1 with TRBJ1-1; D is ambiguous. The sequence came from a female donor in good health, enrolled as a control in a pregnancy study. Here the CDR3 reads CSVEDLSSRNEAFF. CDR3 sequence (DNA): TGCAGCGTTGAAGATCTTTCCAGTCGCAATGAAGCTTTCTTT.